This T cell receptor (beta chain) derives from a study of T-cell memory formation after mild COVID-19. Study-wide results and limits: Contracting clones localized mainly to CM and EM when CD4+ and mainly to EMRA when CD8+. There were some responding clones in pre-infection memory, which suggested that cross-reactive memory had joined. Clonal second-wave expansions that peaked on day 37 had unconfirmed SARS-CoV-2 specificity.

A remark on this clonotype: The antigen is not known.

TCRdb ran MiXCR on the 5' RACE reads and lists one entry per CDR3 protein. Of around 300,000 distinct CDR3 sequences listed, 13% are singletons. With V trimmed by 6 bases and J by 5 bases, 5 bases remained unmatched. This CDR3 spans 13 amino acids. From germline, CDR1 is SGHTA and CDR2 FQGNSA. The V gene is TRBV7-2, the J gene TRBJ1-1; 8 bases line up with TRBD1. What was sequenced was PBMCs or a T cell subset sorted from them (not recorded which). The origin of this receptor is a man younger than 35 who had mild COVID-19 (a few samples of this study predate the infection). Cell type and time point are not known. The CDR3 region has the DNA TGTGCCAGCAGGCGGGGGGACAGGACTGAAGCTTTCTTT. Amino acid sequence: CASRRGDRTEAFF.